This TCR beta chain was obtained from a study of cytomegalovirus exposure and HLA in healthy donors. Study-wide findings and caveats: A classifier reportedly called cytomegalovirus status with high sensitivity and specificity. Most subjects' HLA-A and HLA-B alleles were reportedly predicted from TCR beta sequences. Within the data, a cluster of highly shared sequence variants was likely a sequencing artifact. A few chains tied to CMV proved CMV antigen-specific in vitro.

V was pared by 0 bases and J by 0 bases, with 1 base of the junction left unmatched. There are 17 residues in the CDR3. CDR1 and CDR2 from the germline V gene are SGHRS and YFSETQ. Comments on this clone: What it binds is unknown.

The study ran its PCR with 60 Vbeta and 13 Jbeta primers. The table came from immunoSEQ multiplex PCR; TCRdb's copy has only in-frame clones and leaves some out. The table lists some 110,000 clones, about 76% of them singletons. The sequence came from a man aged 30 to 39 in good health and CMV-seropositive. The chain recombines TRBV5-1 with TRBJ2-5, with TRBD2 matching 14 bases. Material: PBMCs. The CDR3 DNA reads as TGCGCCAGCAGCTTGGGACTAGCGGGGGGGGACCAAGAGACCCAGTACTTC. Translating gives CASSLGLAGGDQETQYF.